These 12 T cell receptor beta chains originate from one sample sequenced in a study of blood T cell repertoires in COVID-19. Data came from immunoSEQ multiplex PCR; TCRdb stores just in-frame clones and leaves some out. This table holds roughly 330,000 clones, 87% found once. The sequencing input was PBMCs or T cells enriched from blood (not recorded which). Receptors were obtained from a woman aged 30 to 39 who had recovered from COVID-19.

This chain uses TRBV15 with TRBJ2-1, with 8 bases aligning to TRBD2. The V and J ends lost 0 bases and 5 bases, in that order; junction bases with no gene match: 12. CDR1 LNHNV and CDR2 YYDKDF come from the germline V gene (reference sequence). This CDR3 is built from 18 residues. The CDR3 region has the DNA TGTGCCACCAGCAGAGATTTGTTAGGCGGGGGGCGAAACAATGAGCAGTTCTTC. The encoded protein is CATSRDLLGGGRNNEQFF.

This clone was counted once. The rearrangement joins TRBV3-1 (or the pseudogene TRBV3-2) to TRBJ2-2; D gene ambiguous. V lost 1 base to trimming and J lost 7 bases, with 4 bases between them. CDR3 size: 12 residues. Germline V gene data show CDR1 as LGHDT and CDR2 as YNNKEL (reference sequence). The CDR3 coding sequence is TGTGCCAGCAGCCAAGTTATCGGGGAGCTGTTTTTT. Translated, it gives CASSQVIGELFF.

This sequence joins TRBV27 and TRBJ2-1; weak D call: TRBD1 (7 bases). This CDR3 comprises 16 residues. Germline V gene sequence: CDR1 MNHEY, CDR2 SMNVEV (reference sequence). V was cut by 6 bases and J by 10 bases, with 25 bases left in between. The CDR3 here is CASSLSGRTGSLEQFF. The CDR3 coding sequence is TGTGCCAGCAGCCTTAGCGGCAGGACAGGTAGTTTGGAGCAGTTCTTC.

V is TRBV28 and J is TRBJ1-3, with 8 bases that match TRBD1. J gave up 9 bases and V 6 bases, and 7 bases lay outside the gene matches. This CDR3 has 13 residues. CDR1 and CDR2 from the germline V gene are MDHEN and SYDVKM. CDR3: CASSITGGPTIYF. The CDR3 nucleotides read TGTGCCAGCAGCATCACAGGGGGGCCCACCATATATTTT. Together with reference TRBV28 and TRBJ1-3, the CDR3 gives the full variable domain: DVKVTQSSRYLVKRTGEKVFLECVQDMDHENMFWYRQDPGLGLRLIYFSYDVKMKEKGDIPEGYSVSREKKERFSLILESASTNQTSMYLCASSITGGPTIYFGEGSWLTVV.

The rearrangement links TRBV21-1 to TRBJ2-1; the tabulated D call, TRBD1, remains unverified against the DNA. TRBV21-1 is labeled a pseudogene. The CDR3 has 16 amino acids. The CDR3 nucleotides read TGTGCCAGCAGCACCACCGACAGGGCTGGGTACAATGAGCAGTTCTTC. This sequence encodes CASSTTDRAGYNEQFF.

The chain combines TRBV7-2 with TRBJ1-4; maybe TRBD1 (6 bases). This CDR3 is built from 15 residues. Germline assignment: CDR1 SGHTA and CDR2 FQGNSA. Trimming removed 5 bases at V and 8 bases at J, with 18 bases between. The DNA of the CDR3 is TGTGCCAGCAGCGAAGGGGGGGCGCGTTACGAAAAACTGTTTTTT. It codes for CASSEGGARYEKLFF.

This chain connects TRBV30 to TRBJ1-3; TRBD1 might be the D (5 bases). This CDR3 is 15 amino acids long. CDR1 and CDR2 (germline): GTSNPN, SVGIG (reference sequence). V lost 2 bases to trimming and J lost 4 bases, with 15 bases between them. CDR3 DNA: TGTGCCTGGAGTATACGACAGTTGCTCGGAAACACCATATATTTT. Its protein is CAWSIRQLLGNTIYF.

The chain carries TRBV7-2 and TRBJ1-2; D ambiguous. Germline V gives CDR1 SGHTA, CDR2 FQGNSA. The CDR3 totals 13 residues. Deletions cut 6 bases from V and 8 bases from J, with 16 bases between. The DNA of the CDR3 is TGTGCCAGCAGGAACCGTGGTTTGCGGGGCTACACCTTC. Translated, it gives CASRNRGLRGYTF.

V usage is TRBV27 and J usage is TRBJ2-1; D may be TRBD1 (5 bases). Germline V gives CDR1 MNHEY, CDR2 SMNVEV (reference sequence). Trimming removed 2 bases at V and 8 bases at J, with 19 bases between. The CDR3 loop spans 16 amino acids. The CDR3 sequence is CASSLGLRVAYDEQFF. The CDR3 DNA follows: TGTGCCAGCAGTTTAGGGCTCAGGGTGGCATACGATGAGCAGTTCTTC.

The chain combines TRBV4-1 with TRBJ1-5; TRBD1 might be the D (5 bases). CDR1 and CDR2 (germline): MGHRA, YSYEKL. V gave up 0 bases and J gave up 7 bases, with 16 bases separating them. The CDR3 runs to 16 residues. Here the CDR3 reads CASSQDQRGEGQPQHF. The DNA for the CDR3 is TGCGCCAGCAGCCAAGACCAACGGGGGGAAGGGCAGCCCCAGCATTTT.

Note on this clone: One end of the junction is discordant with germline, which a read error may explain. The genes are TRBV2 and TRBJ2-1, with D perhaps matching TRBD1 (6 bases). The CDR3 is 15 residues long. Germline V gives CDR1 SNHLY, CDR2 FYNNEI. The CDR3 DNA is TGTGCCAGCCGTGAGACAGGCAGCTCCTACAATGAGCAGTTCTTC. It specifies CASRETGSSYNEQFF.

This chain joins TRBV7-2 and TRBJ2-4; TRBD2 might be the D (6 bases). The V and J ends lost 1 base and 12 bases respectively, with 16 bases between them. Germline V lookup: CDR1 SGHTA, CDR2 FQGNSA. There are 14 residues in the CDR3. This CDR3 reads CASSLGRSGQGQYF. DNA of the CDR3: TGTGCCAGCAGCTTAGGGCGGAGCGGGCAGGGTCAGTACTTC. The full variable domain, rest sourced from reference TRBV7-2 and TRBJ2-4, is GAGVSQSPSNKVTEKGKDVELRCDPISGHTALYWYRQSLGQGLEFLIYFQGNSAPDKSGLPSDRFSAERTGGSVSTLTIQRTQQEDSAVYLCASSLGRSGQGQYFGAGTRLSVL.